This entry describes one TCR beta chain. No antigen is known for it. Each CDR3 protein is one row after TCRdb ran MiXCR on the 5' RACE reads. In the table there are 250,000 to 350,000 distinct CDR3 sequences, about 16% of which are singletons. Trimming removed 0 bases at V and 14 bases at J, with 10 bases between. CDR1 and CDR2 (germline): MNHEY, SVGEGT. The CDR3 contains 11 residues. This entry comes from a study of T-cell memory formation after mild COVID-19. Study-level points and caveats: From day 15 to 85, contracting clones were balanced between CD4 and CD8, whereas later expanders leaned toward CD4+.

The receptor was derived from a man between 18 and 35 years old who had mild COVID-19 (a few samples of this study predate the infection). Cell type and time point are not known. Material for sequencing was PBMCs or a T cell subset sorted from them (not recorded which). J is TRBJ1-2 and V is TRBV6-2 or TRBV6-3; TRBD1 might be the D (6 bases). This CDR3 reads CASSYSGGLTF. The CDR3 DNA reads TGTGCCAGCAGTTACTCAGGGGGTCTTACCTTC.